These T cell receptor beta chains were read from a single sample in a study of blood T cell repertoires in COVID-19. Sequencing used immunoSEQ multiplex PCR; TCRdb keeps in-frame clones, though not all of them. The sample yields 200,000 to 300,000 clones, about 87% seen once. Sequencing used PBMCs or T cells enriched from blood (not recorded which). The receptors were sampled from a middle-aged woman with acute COVID-19. Both conserved end residues are part of each CDR3. The order of the fields is D gene, V gene, J gene, clone size, CDR3 protein, CDR3 DNA. D genes are given only for firm matches. Clone size is given for some rows only: seen once, a few or many times, or a class if the clone is expanded.

.	TRBV11-2	TRBJ2-5	once	CASSLDRGWGETQYF	TGTGCCAGCAGCTTAGATAGGGGCTGGGGAGAGACCCAGTACTTC
TRBD1	TRBV25-1	TRBJ1-1	.	CASSRTGYAEAFF	TGTGCCAGCAGCCGGACAGGGTACGCTGAAGCTTTCTTT
TRBD1	TRBV18	TRBJ2-2	.	CASSPTGGLTGELFF	TGTGCCAGCTCTCCGACAGGGGGCCTCACCGGGGAGCTGTTTTTT
TRBD1	TRBV6-2/TRBV6-3	TRBJ1-2	.	CASSQTGGRGYTF	TGTGCCAGCAGCCAGACAGGGGGCCGAGGCTACACCTTC
.	TRBV5-5	TRBJ1-5	.	CASSPLVGQPQHF	TGTGCCAGCAGTCCTCTAGTTGGTCAGCCCCAGCATTTT
TRBD1	TRBV11-2	TRBJ1-6	.	CASSLTGNNSPLHF	TGTGCCAGCAGCTTGACAGGGAATAATTCACCCCTCCACTTT
.	TRBV21-1	TRBJ1-2	.	CASITGHKNHTF	TGTGCCAGCATTACAGGGCACAAGAACCACACCTTC
.	TRBV19	TRBJ1-5	.	CASSIRGIGPFVGNQPQHF	TGTGCCAGTAGTATAAGAGGGATCGGGCCGTTCGTCGGCAATCAGCCCCAGCATTTT
TRBD1	TRBV7-9	TRBJ1-5	.	CASSFRDREVGQPQHF	TGTGCCAGCAGCTTCCGCGACAGGGAGGTAGGTCAGCCCCAGCATTTT
.	TRBV19	TRBJ1-2	.	CASNRDTRNYGYTF	TGTGCCAGTAACCGGGACACGCGAAACTATGGCTACACCTTC
TRBD1	TRBV24-1	TRBJ2-3	once	CATSDDRGSDTQYF	TGTGCCACCAGTGACGACAGGGGTAGCGATACGCAGTATTTT
.	TRBV6-2/TRBV6-3	TRBJ2-4	once	CASTYQNKNSTGRTKNIQYF	TGTGCCAGCACTTACCAGAACAAGAATAGCACGGGGAGAACCAAAAACATTCAGTACTTC
TRBD2	TRBV11-2	TRBJ2-2	.	CASSLKLATIAGELFF	TGTGCCAGCAGCTTGAAACTAGCGACTATAGCCGGGGAGCTGTTTTTT
.	TRBV5-1	TRBJ2-2	few	CASSPTAGNTGELFF	TGCGCCAGCAGCCCGACGGCGGGGAACACCGGGGAGCTGTTTTTT
TRBD2	TRBV30	TRBJ2-3	.	CAWSLRTSGRRETDTQYF	TGTGCCTGGAGTCTCAGGACTAGCGGGAGAAGGGAAACAGATACGCAGTATTTT
.	TRBV12-3/TRBV12-4	TRBJ1-2	.	CASSLGPGGYTF	TGTGCCAGCAGTCTGGGTCCCGGGGGCTACACCTTC
TRBD1	TRBV12-5	TRBJ1-5	.	CASGPDRAGNQPQHF	TGTGCTAGTGGCCCGGACAGGGCGGGCAATCAGCCCCAGCATTTT
.	TRBV5-1	TRBJ2-1	.	CASSLTAWGENEQFF	TGCGCCAGCAGCTTGACCGCGTGGGGGGAGAATGAGCAGTTCTTC
.	TRBV5-1	TRBJ1-2	.	CASSLGGGVDYGYTF	TGCGCCAGCAGCCTGGGGGGAGGGGTGGACTATGGCTACACCTTC
.	TRBV6-5	TRBJ2-1	few	CASSYMSGPYNEQFF	TGTGCCAGCAGTTACATGAGCGGACCCTACAATGAGCAGTTCTTC
.	TRBV10-1	TRBJ2-3	few	CASSESHTDTQYF	TGCGCCAGCAGTGAGTCCCACACAGATACGCAGTATTTT
.	TRBV7-9	TRBJ2-3	.	CASSSRPVSTDTQYF	TGTGCCAGCAGCTCCCGTCCAGTTAGCACAGATACGCAGTATTTT
TRBD1	TRBV24-1	TRBJ2-1	.	CATSDFGTGGVSSYNEQFF	TGTGCCACCAGTGATTTCGGGACAGGGGGCGTCAGCTCCTACAATGAGCAGTTCTTC
TRBD2	TRBV27	TRBJ2-3	.	CASSLSLAGGLDTQYF	TGTGCCAGCAGTTTATCCCTAGCGGGGGGGCTGGATACGCAGTATTTT
.	TRBV5-6	TRBJ1-5	many	CASSLGSRGNYQPQHF	TGTGCCAGCAGCTTAGGTTCCCGGGGGAACTACCAGCCCCAGCATTTT
.	TRBV19	TRBJ1-4	once	CASSIATGRNEKLFF	TGTGCCAGTAGTATAGCGACAGGACGTAATGAAAAACTGTTTTTT
.	TRBV27	TRBJ1-4	.	CASRENNGNEKLFF	TGTGCCAGCAGGGAGAACAACGGGAATGAAAAACTGTTTTTT